These 31 T cell receptor beta chains were all obtained from the same sample, sequenced in a study of shared clonotypes between healthy human individuals. The protocol was immunoSEQ multiplex PCR, while the TCRdb copy is restricted to in-frame clones and leaves out a portion. The sample lists over a million clones, around 76% occurring once. The specimen sequenced was memory CD4+ T cells sorted from blood. Documented subset: CD45RA-negative fraction. These receptors all stem from a man aged 18 to 29 in good health.

This clone has just a few counts. The V and J genes are TRBV27 and TRBJ1-5; a possible D gene is TRBD1 (6 bases). The V gene lost 3 bases and the J gene lost 0 bases, with 9 bases spanning the gap. Germline V gene sequence: CDR1 MNHEY, CDR2 SMNVEV (reference sequence). The CDR3 totals 15 residues. As DNA, the CDR3 is TGTGCCAGCAGTTTCACAGGGCGTAGCAATCAGCCCCAGCATTTT. Its protein product is CASSFTGRSNQPQHF.

This chain links TRBV9 with TRBJ1-1; D is perhaps TRBD1 (5 bases). The CDR3 sequence is 14 residues long. The germline CDR1 and CDR2 sequences are SGDLS and YYNGEE. Trimming left V 4 bases short and J 4 bases short, with 14 bases between. In nucleotides, the CDR3 is TGTGCCAGCAGCCTTACATCAGGGTCCACTGAAGCTTTCTTT. Its translation is CASSLTSGSTEAFF.

The chain uses TRBV28 and TRBJ1-2, with 12 bases that match TRBD1. This CDR3 is 15 amino acids long. Germline assignment: CDR1 MDHEN and CDR2 SYDVKM. The V segment lost 5 bases and the J segment 8 bases; nucleotides outside the gene matches: 9. The CDR3 sequence: CASSTPGQGARGYTF. The CDR3 DNA reads as TGTGCCAGCAGTACACCGGGACAGGGGGCGCGGGGCTACACCTTC.

V gene TRBV30 combines with J gene TRBJ1-2; 10 nucleotides align to TRBD1. V was clipped by 4 bases and J by 8 bases; unmatched bases: 7. CDR3 length: 13 amino acids. Per the germline V gene, CDR1 is GTSNPN and CDR2 is SVGIG (reference sequence). CDR3 region: CAWNPGDRGGYTF. CDR3 sequence (DNA): TGTGCCTGGAACCCCGGGGACAGGGGAGGCTACACCTTC.

This chain joins TRBV11-2 and TRBJ2-2; the D gene is possibly TRBD2 (5 bases). Germline CDR1 is SGHAT and CDR2 is FQNNGV. The ends were cut back, 3 bases at V and 6 bases at J, with 20 bases in the middle. The CDR3 totals 17 residues. The CDR3 loop reads CASSFSLSASPPGELFF. CDR3 DNA sequence: TGTGCCAGCAGCTTTTCTCTTTCTGCTAGCCCCCCCGGGGAGCTGTTTTTT.

The chain joins TRBV7-2 to TRBJ2-1; unclear D gene. Trimming took 1 base from V and 3 from J, leaving 10 bases between them. This CDR3 spans 15 amino acids. Germline lookup yields CDR1 SGHTA and CDR2 FQGNSA. The CDR3 reads CASSLVPGFYNEQFF. The CDR3 DNA reads as TGTGCCAGCAGCTTAGTTCCGGGTTTCTACAATGAGCAGTTCTTC.

The chain uses TRBV19 and TRBJ2-1; 11 positions match TRBD2. The length of the CDR3 is 15 residues. The germline V gene has CDR1 LNHDA and CDR2 SQIVND (reference sequence). Trimming took 5 bases from V and 6 from J; bases not matched to a gene: 6. CDR3 in amino acids: CASSVPGLAANEQFF. The CDR3 nucleotides are TGTGCCAGTAGTGTGCCGGGACTAGCGGCCAATGAGCAGTTCTTC.

The V gene is TRBV6-5, the J gene TRBJ1-2, with D uncertain. Germline V CDR1 and CDR2: MNHEY, SVGAGI. With 8 bases removed from V and 4 bases from J, the gap between germline ends came to 8 bases. This CDR3 spans 11 amino acids. Here the CDR3 DNA reads TGTGCCAGCGGATCTGTCTATGGCTACACCTTC. It translates to CASGSVYGYTF.

V usage is TRBV30 and J usage is TRBJ1-5; 7 bases align to TRBD1. The germline V gene has CDR1 GTSNPN and CDR2 SVGIG (reference sequence). V was clipped by 3 bases and J by 3 bases; unmatched bases: 8. The CDR3 spans 15 residues. The CDR3 is CAWSMGRGVNQPQHF. In DNA, the CDR3 is TGTGCCTGGAGCATGGGCAGGGGGGTCAATCAGCCCCAGCATTTT. Looking up the rest from reference TRBV30 and TRBJ1-5 gives the full variable domain: SQTIHQWPATLVQPVGSPLSLECTVEGTSNPNLYWYRQAAGRGLQLLFYSVGIGQISSEVPQNLSASRPQDRQFILSSKKLLLSDSGFYLCAWSMGRGVNQPQHFGDGTRLSIL.

CDR3 sequence reads: CASRVGTGVYEQYF. As DNA, the CDR3 is TGTGCCAGCAGGGTCGGGACAGGGGTTTACGAGCAGTACTTC. J is TRBJ2-7 and V is TRBV7-3; 10 bases match TRBD1. The CDR3 covers 14 residues. V lost 6 bases, J lost 4 bases, and 6 bases stayed unmatched. Germline CDR1 is SGHTA and CDR2 is FQGTGA.

V usage is TRBV5-1 and J usage is TRBJ2-3; D is possibly TRBD1 (6 bases). Trimming took 3 bases from V and 2 from J, leaving 10 bases between them. The CDR3 length is 14 residues. CDR1 and CDR2 (germline): SGHRS, YFSETQ. CDR3 sequence reads: CASSWAGDTDTQYF. The CDR3 nucleotides read TGCGCCAGCAGCTGGGCAGGGGACACAGATACGCAGTATTTT.

V and J are TRBV6-1 and TRBJ2-5, with D possibly TRBD2 on 6 matching bases. This CDR3 comprises 15 residues. Germline V CDR1 and CDR2: MNHNS, SASEGT. The ends were cut back, 4 bases at V and 5 bases at J, with 17 bases in the middle. This chain's CDR3 is CASSGERVGRETQYF. The CDR3 DNA reads TGTGCCAGCAGTGGGGAGCGGGTTGGACGGGAGACCCAGTACTTC.

Concerning this clone itself: An end of the junction differs from the germline gene, which may be a read error. V is TRBV7-7 and J is TRBJ2-1; D tentatively fits TRBD1 or TRBD2 (5 bases each). The germline V gene encodes CDR1 SSHAT and CDR2 FNYEAQ (reference sequence). This CDR3 contains 13 residues. The CDR3 loop is CASSTGPSNEQFF. In DNA form, the CDR3 reads TGTGCTAGCAGCACGGGACCGAGCAATGAGCAGTTCTTC.

The genes are TRBV11-2 and TRBJ2-7; no definite D call. This CDR3 comprises 15 residues. CDR1 is SGHAT, CDR2 FQNNGV, per germline. Trimming stripped 4 bases from V and 1 base from J, with 14 bases between. The CDR3 nucleotides are TGTGCCAGCAGCTCCTCGATCATGGCGTCCTACGAGCAGTACTTC. Amino acid sequence: CASSSSIMASYEQYF.

This chain uses TRBV4-1 with TRBJ1-2, with a possible D match to TRBD1 (6 bases). CDR1 and CDR2 (germline): MGHRA, YSYEKL. The CDR3 extends over 15 amino acids. Trimming pared 5 bases from V and 7 bases from J, leaving 20 bases between. The CDR3: CASSERSGGLAGYTF. DNA for the CDR3: TGCGCCAGCAGCGAAAGATCTGGGGGGCTGGCTGGCTACACCTTC.

The chain combines TRBV6-6 with TRBJ2-7; 11 nucleotides align to TRBD1. This CDR3 region has 15 residues. Trimming cost V 6 bases and J 3 bases; bases outside gene matches: 7. Per germline, CDR1 MNHNY and CDR2 SVGAGI (reference sequence). As DNA, the CDR3 is TGTGCCAGCAGGGGGACAGGGGGTCTTTTCTACGAGCAGTACTTC. Encoded protein: CASRGTGGLFYEQYF.

The chain has TRBV5-1 and TRBJ1-1, with 9 bases that match TRBD1. Trimming cost V 4 bases and J 3 bases; bases outside gene matches: 7. The CDR3 sequence is 15 residues long. Germline CDR1 SGHRS, CDR2 YFSETQ. CDR3: CASSAVQGADTEAFF. In DNA form, the CDR3 reads TGCGCCAGCAGCGCCGTACAGGGGGCGGACACTGAAGCTTTCTTT.

This sequence joins TRBV5-1 and TRBJ2-1; 12 bases are a match to TRBD2. Germline V gives CDR1 SGHRS, CDR2 YFSETQ. The V gene end was trimmed by 4 bases and the J gene end by 7 bases; junction bases not matched to a gene: 9. The CDR3 is 16 amino acids. CDR3 protein: CASSDFIGLAGNEQFF. The CDR3 DNA reads TGCGCCAGCAGCGATTTCATCGGACTAGCGGGGAATGAGCAGTTCTTC.

The rearrangement uses TRBV27 and TRBJ2-2, with D possibly TRBD1 on 6 matching bases. V dropped 1 base and J dropped 0 bases, with 9 bases sitting between them. CDR1 and CDR2 from the germline V gene are MNHEY and SMNVEV (reference sequence). The CDR3 loop spans 16 amino acids. The CDR3 region has the DNA TGTGCCAGCAGTTTATTGACAGGATCGAACACCGGGGAGCTGTTTTTT. Amino acids: CASSLLTGSNTGELFF.

This clone came up once. The gene calls are TRBV30 and TRBJ2-3; 8 nucleotides align to TRBD1. With V trimmed by 1 base and J by 0 bases, 6 bases remained unmatched. The V gene's germline CDR1 is GTSNPN and CDR2 SVGIG (reference sequence). CDR3 length: 16 amino acids. The CDR3 bases are TGTGCCTGGAGTGCTTCGGACAGGGCTAGCACAGATACGCAGTATTTT. Translation gives CAWSASDRASTDTQYF.

This clone was observed a handful of times. The rearrangement links TRBV18 to TRBJ1-6, with 8 bases identical to TRBD1. Germline-derived CDR1 and CDR2 are KGHSH and LQKENI. Trimming took 7 bases from V and 9 from J; bases not matched to a gene: 11. The CDR3 has 15 amino acids. CDR3 region: CASWEGQGRGSPLHF. CDR3 sequence (DNA): TGTGCCAGCTGGGAAGGACAGGGAAGGGGTTCACCCCTCCACTTT. The entire variable domain, with the rest obtained from reference TRBV18 and TRBJ1-6, is as follows: NAGVMQNPRHLVRRRGQEARLRCSPMKGHSHVYWYRQLPEEGLKFMVYLQKENIIDESGMPKERFSAEFPKEGPSILRIQQVVRGDSAAYFCASWEGQGRGSPLHFGNGTRLTVT.

The chain links TRBV2 to TRBJ1-2; 8 bases are shared with TRBD1. V was pared by 6 bases and J by 10 bases, with 10 bases of the junction left unmatched. The CDR3 has 13 amino acids. CDR1 is SNHLY and CDR2 is FYNNEI in the germline V gene. The CDR3 DNA reads TGTGCCAGCAGAGGTAGGACAGGGAACGACTACACCTTC. This encodes CASRGRTGNDYTF. Full variable domain (rest looked up from reference TRBV2 and TRBJ1-2): EPEVTQTPSHQVTQMGQEVILRCVPISNHLYFYWYRQILGQKVEFLVSFYNNEISEKSEIFDDQFSVERPDGSNFTLKIRSTKLEDSAMYFCASRGRTGNDYTFGSGTRLTVV.

The chain carries TRBV19 and TRBJ1-5, with D possibly being TRBD1 (5 bases). CDR1 is LNHDA and CDR2 is SQIVND in the germline V gene (reference sequence). Trimming took off 1 base at V and 0 bases at J, with 16 bases between the two ends. This CDR3 is built from 18 residues. For the CDR3, the DNA is TGTGCCAGTAGTATAGTACGAGGGGCTGCGTATAGCAATCAGCCCCAGCATTTT. It codes for CASSIVRGAAYSNQPQHF.

The rearrangement links TRBV5-1 to TRBJ2-6; weak D call: TRBD2 (5 bases). The V gene lost 4 bases and the J gene lost 2 bases, with 28 bases spanning the gap. This CDR3 has 21 amino acids. Germline CDR1 and CDR2: SGHRS and YFSETQ. Here the CDR3 reads CASSDRRRTGQSFAGANVLTF. The CDR3 DNA is TGCGCCAGCAGCGATCGACGCCGGACTGGGCAAAGTTTCGCTGGGGCCAACGTCCTGACTTTC.

A single count supports this clone. The gene calls are TRBV5-1 and TRBJ2-5; D call uncertain. Germline V gene lookup returns CDR1 SGHRS and CDR2 YFSETQ. The CDR3 contains 14 residues. Deletions cut 0 bases from V and 5 bases from J, with 11 bases between. The CDR3, as DNA: TGCGCCAGCAGCTTGGGCAGGTTTTCCGAGACCCAGTACTTC. Its protein product is CASSLGRFSETQYF.

The chain links TRBV5-1 to TRBJ2-5, with 9 nucleotides matching TRBD2. This CDR3 is 14 amino acids long. Trimming cost V 4 bases and J 5 bases; bases outside gene matches: 6. Per germline, CDR1 SGHRS and CDR2 YFSETQ. Here the CDR3 reads CASSLSGSRETQYF. CDR3 nucleotide sequence: TGCGCCAGCAGCCTTAGCGGGAGTCGTGAGACCCAGTACTTC.

CDR3 nucleotide sequence: TGTGCCAGCAGCTTAGCTGCGGGGTTTGAAAAACTGTTTTTT. It is translated as CASSLAAGFEKLFF. This chain links TRBV7-9 with TRBJ1-4; no firm D call. This CDR3 spans 14 amino acids. Germline loops: CDR1 SEHNR, CDR2 FQNEAQ (reference sequence). Trimming pared 0 bases from V and 7 bases from J, leaving 9 bases between.

This chain links TRBV15 with TRBJ1-3; D uncertain. Deletions cut 8 bases from V and 8 bases from J, with 16 bases between. The CDR3 extends over 13 amino acids. CDR1 LNHNV and CDR2 YYDKDF come from the germline V gene (reference sequence). CDR3 bases: TGTGCCACCCGGGCCGGGAGTGGGTACACCATATATTTT. Its protein is CATRAGSGYTIYF.

The chain carries TRBV28 and TRBJ2-5; maybe TRBD2 (6 bases). The germline gives CDR1 MDHEN, CDR2 SYDVKM. This CDR3 has 17 amino acids. Deletions cut 3 bases from V and 2 bases from J, with 19 bases between. CDR3 DNA sequence: TGTGCCAGCAGTTTCATTAAGGTGGGGGGTCTTCAAGAGACCCAGTACTTC. Encoded protein: CASSFIKVGGLQETQYF.

This clone was seen a handful of times. The rearrangement links TRBV28 to TRBJ1-4, with 7 positions matching TRBD1. This CDR3 is 16 amino acids long. The germline gives CDR1 MDHEN, CDR2 SYDVKM. Unmatched junction bases numbered 5, after V lost 4 bases and J lost 0 bases. The CDR3 DNA reads as TGTGCCAGCAGTTCAGGGGGTCGGGCAACTAATGAAAAACTGTTTTTT. Its protein is CASSSGGRATNEKLFF.

The sample holds one count of this clone. V is TRBV5-1 and J is TRBJ2-7, with D perhaps matching TRBD2 (6 bases). The length of the CDR3 is 12 residues. V was clipped by 3 bases and J by 6 bases, with 10 bases between them. The germline V gene has CDR1 SGHRS and CDR2 YFSETQ. The CDR3 DNA reads TGCGCCAGCAGCTCGGAGGGTACCGAGCAGTACTTC. Amino acids: CASSSEGTEQYF.